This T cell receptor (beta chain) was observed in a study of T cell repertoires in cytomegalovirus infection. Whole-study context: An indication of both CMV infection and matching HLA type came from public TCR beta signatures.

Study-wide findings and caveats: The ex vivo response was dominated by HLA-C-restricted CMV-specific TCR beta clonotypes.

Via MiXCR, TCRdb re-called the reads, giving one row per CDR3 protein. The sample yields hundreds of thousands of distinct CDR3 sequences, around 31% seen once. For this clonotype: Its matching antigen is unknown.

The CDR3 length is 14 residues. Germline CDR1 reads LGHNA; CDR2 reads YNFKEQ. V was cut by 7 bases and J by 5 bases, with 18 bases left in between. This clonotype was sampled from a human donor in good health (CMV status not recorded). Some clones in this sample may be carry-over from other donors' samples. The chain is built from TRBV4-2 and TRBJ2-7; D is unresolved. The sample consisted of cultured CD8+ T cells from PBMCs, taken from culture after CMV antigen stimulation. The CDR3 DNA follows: TGTGCCAGCAACCCCTCGTCTGGGGTCCACGAGCAGTACTTC. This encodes CASNPSSGVHEQYF.